This T cell receptor beta chain originates from a study of CD8 T cells in Susac syndrome. Trimming left V 6 bases short and J 4 bases short, with 7 bases between. The CDR3 sequence is 11 residues long. Germline CDR1 is LNHDA and CDR2 is SQIVND (reference sequence). Random-hexamer reverse transcription was applied to about 0.5 to 1 ug RNA. Each CDR3 protein gets one entry after TCRdb re-called the immunoSEQ multiplex PCR reads with MiXCR. Of nearly 70,000 distinct CDR3 sequences in the sample, 85% to 95% were seen once. The chain links TRBV19 to TRBJ2-7, with D unclear. The sequenced sample consisted of CD8+ T cells from PBMCs. The receptor was isolated from a human donor in good health. Here the CDR3 DNA reads TGTGCCAGTAGATCTGATTACGAGCAGTACTTC. Encoded protein: CASRSDYEQYF. The full variable domain, its missing parts supplied by reference TRBV19 and TRBJ2-7, is DGGITQSPKYLFRKEGQNVTLSCEQNLNHDAMYWYRQDPGQGLRLIYYSQIVNDFQKGDIAEGYSVSREKKESFPLTVTSAQKNPTAFYLCASRSDYEQYFGPGTRLTVT.